This TCR beta chain is from a study of response to subunit inactivated influenza vaccine. TCRdb passed the RT-PCR reads through MiXCR, listing each CDR3 protein once. Here the sample spans under 950,000 distinct CDR3 sequences, around 20% being singletons. The CDR3 is 13 residues long. V lost 4 bases and J 9 bases, leaving 13 bases between the germline ends. The germline CDR1 and CDR2 sequences are MGHRA and YSYEKL. The chain joins TRBV4-1 to TRBJ1-5; no clear D. This specimen consisted of PBMCs from blood, obtained 4 to 6 days after vaccination. The TCR sequence derives from a man aged 50-60 years who received an inactivated influenza vaccine. Written as DNA, the CDR3 is TGCGCCAGCAGCCCAACCCCGGCGGGGCCCCAGCATTTT. Encoded protein: CASSPTPAGPQHF.